What follows describes a single T cell receptor (beta chain). The data were obtained in a study of CD8 T cells in Susac syndrome. Random-hexamer reverse transcription was applied to 0.5 to 1 ug RNA. Amplification of TCR beta CDR3 spanned 54 Vbeta and 13 Jbeta via immunoSEQ multiplex PCR. Each CDR3 protein is one row after TCRdb ran MiXCR on the immunoSEQ multiplex PCR reads. The sample has about 300,000 distinct CDR3 sequences; 65% to 90% are singletons. Sequencing of TCR beta drew on CD8+ and CD4+ T cells from blood. Relapsing-remitting disease, either stable or active, was present in the multiple sclerosis controls, who were treatment-naive patients. TEMRA cells were FACS-enriched, while CD8+ and CD4+ T cells were negatively isolated. The sample consisted of CD8+ T cells from PBMCs. This clonotype was sampled from a human donor with multiple sclerosis.

The DNA for the CDR3 is TGTGCCAGCAGCTTGGTTACGGGCTCATTCTACGAGCAGTACTTC. Protein product: CASSLVTGSFYEQYF. V gene TRBV5-8 combines with J gene TRBJ2-7; D unclear. Trimming pared 0 bases from V and 3 bases from J, leaving 13 bases between. The CDR3 is 15 amino acids. In germline, CDR1 is SGHTS, CDR2 YDEGEE.